These 5 T cell receptor beta chains share one sample of origin, sequenced in a study of T cells in tuberculosis. Sequenced by immunoSEQ multiplex PCR; TCRdb stores in-frame clones only, minus some. Of 30,000 to 40,000 clones in the sample, 95% to 97% were seen once. The specimen sequenced was PBMCs. These receptors all stem from a donor between 10 and 35 years old with latent tuberculosis or without tuberculosis infection.

The CDR3, as DNA: TGTGCCACCGGGGAGCAGAGCAATCAGCCCCAGCATTTT. Residues: CATGEQSNQPQHF. The gene calls are TRBV15 and TRBJ1-5; D uncertain. The V end lost 8 bases, the J end lost 1 base, and 9 bases lay between the germline ends. This CDR3 has 13 residues. Germline-derived CDR1 and CDR2 are LNHNV and YYDKDF (reference sequence).

This chain links TRBV27 with TRBJ1-3, with D uncertain. The V end lost 2 bases, the J end lost 2 bases, and 7 bases lay between the germline ends. The length of the CDR3 is 14 residues. Germline CDR1 reads MNHEY; CDR2 reads SMNVEV (reference sequence). The CDR3 region is CASSLREAGNTIYF. CDR3 coding DNA: TGTGCCAGCAGTTTACGCGAAGCTGGAAACACCATATATTTT.

V is TRBV7-8 and J is TRBJ2-7; 8 bases are a match to TRBD1. The junction had 12 bases not matched to a gene; V was cut back by 5 bases and J by 6 bases. From germline, CDR1 is SGHVS and CDR2 FQNEAQ. CDR3 length equals 15 residues. The DNA for the CDR3 is TGTGCCAGCAGCCAGAGGACAGGGAGTTCAGGCGAGCAGTACTTC. Amino acids: CASSQRTGSSGEQYF.

V and J are TRBV18 and TRBJ1-1, with a possible D match to TRBD1 (6 bases). This CDR3 is 14 amino acids long. The V gene's germline CDR1 is KGHSH and CDR2 LQKENI. Trimming took off 5 bases at V and 3 bases at J, with 13 bases between the two ends. CDR3 residues: CASSATGLDTEAFF. The CDR3 coding sequence is TGTGCCAGCTCAGCGACAGGCCTCGACACTGAAGCTTTCTTT.

The rearrangement joins TRBV18 to TRBJ1-5; 8 bases fit TRBD1. The CDR3 sequence is 14 residues long. Germline V lookup: CDR1 KGHSH, CDR2 LQKENI. Trimming took 6 bases from V and 6 from J; bases not matched to a gene: 7. The CDR3 reads CASSWTGLGQPQHF. The CDR3 DNA reads TGTGCCAGCTCGTGGACAGGGCTTGGTCAGCCCCAGCATTTT.